This paragraph reports one TCR beta chain. This receptor's antigen is unknown. It has no much larger one-base neighbor in the sample; base qualities were not kept. The data derive from a study of cytotoxic CD8 clonotypes in ibrutinib-treated CLL (dated by TCRdb to the early 2020s). General notes on the study: The cohort was composed of about a dozen relapsed/refractory and roughly 16 treatment-naive patients; IGHV unmutated status was identified in 17 patients. Responses were partial in roughly 24 patients and complete in 2; after median approximately 69 months follow-up, about 14 stayed in remission and 12 progressed. Response samples were obtained after a median of about 13 months of treatment, with a range of about 6 to 36 months. Samples averaged 255,043 productive templates and approximately 100,000 productive rearrangements. Longitudinal samples were available for about 30% of the 86 trial participants. Cryopreserved peripheral blood mononuclear cells were collected at three points: before therapy, at response, and at either sustained remission or disease progression. Patients were still on ibrutinib when every remission and progressive disease sample was collected.

Read against the paper, the sample's time point label means: progressive disease on ibrutinib. For TCR beta library preparation, roughly 2.2 micrograms of genomic DNA were isolated from cryopreserved PBMCs. Longitudinal blood samples from CLL patients receiving ibrutinib monotherapy were subjected to high-throughput TCR beta sequencing. The patients were enrolled in a single-center, open-label phase 2 trial of ibrutinib monotherapy. Each clonotype received, on average, approximately 9.9x coverage in deep resolution sequencing performed on a MiSeq, where the target depth lay between 1 in 1 million and 1 in 200,000 T cells. The immunoSEQ hsTCRB Kit was used to generate TCR beta libraries. As for the authors' bioinformatics: The data were analyzed with ImmunoSEQ Analyzer and ImmunoSEQ Data Assistant, and V, D and J gene assignments followed IMGT definitions. Clonality was computed as one minus normalized Shannon entropy of productive rearrangement frequencies, ranging from 0 to 1. Only overrepresented clonotypes making up at least 0.05% of the repertoire of each patient were included in the public clonotype analysis. Some twelve repertoires from age-matched healthy donors, obtained from immuneACCESS, served as clonality controls. TCRdb holds this immuneACCESS table with in-frame rearrangements only. Some clones are missing; in checked studies, unresolved V genes explain under half, and the rest has no known cause. From that table come the V and J calls and clone size; the DNA was used to work out D and trimming. In this sample the table shows approximately 70,000 clones, around 84% of which occur a single time. Around 7.7% of the sample goes to the ten largest clones.

The research as a whole found: Baseline clonality was found to be higher than that of age-matched healthy donors and was strongly correlated with circulating CD8+ T-cell counts. Sustained-remission and progressing patients did not have matched sampling times, and lymph node repertoires were not examined. Clonality rose at ibrutinib response, remained stable during sustained remission, and dropped back toward baseline at progression. Public clonotypes were rare and either contracted or stayed stable during treatment, and the rise in clonality at ibrutinib response reflected the expansion of private clonotypes.

The TCR was taken from a human donor with chronic lymphocytic leukemia. The sequences come from PBMCs, collected at disease progression, from a patient treated with ibrutinib.

In nucleotides, the sequence is TGTGCCAGCAGCTTGGGCGGACGTTCCCTATATGGCTACACCTTC. This encodes CASSLGGRSLYGYTF. The receptor chain draws on TRBV5-4 and TRBJ1-2, with the D gene uncertain. Including the terminal cysteine and phenylalanine, the CDR3 comprises 15 residues. Only the CDR3 portion is preserved as DNA: 45 bases, with reading frame beginning at the first base. For CDR1 and CDR2, the germline V gene (reference sequence) lists SGHNT and YYREEE. The junction carries 14 bases between V and J, which are trimmed by 0 bases and 5 bases respectively.